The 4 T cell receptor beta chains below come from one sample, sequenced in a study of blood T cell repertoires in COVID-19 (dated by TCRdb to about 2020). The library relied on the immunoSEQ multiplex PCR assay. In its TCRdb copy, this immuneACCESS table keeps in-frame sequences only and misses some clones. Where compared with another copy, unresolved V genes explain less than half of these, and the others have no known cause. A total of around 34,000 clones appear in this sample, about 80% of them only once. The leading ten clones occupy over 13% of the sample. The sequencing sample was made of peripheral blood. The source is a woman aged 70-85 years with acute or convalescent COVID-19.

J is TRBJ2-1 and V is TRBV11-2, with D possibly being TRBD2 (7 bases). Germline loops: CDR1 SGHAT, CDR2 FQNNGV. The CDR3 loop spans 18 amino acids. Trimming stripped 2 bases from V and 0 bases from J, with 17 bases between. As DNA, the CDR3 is TGTGCCAGCAGCTTAAGGGGGTTGCGCGGGGGCTCCTACAATGAGCAGTTCTTC. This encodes CASSLRGLRGGSYNEQFF.

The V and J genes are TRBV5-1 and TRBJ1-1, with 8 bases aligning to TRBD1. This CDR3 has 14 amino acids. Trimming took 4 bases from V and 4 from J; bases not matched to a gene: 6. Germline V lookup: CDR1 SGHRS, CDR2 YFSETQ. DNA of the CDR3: TGCGCCAGCAGCACCATAGGACAGGGCACTGAAGCTTTCTTT. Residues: CASSTIGQGTEAFF.

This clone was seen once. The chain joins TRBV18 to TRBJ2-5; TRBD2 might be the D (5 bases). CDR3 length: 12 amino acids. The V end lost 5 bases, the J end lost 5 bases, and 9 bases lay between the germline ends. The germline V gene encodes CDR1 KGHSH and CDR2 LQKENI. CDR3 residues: CASSRERETQYF. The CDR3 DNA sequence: TGTGCCAGCTCAAGGGAGCGGGAGACCCAGTACTTC.

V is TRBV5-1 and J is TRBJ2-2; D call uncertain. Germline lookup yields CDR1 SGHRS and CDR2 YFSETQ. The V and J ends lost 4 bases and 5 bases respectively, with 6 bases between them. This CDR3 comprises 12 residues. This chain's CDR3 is CASSPATGELFF. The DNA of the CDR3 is TGCGCCAGCAGCCCCGCGACCGGGGAGCTGTTTTTT.